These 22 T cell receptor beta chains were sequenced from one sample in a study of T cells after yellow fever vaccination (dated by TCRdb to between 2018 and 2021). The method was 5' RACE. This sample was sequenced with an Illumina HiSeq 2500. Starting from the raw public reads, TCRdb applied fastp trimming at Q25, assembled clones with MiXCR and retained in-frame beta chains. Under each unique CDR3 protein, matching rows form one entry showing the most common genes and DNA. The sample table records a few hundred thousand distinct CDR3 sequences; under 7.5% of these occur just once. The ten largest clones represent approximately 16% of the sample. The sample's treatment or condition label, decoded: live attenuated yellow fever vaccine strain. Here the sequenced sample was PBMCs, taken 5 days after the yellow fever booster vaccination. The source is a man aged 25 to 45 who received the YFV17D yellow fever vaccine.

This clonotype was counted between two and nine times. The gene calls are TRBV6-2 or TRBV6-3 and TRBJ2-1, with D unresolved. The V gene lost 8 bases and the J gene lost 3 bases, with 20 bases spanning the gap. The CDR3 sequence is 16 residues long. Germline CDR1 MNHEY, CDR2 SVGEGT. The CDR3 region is CASRTPRTTNYNEQFF. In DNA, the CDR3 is TGTGCCAGCCGGACCCCCAGGACCACCAACTACAATGAGCAGTTCTTC.

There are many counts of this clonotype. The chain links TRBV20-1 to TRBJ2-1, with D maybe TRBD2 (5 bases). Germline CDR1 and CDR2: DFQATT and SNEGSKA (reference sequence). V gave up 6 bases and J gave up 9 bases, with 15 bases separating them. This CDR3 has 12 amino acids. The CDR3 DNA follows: TGCAGTGCCTCCCTAGCTTTTGCTGAGCAGTTCTTC. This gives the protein CSASLAFAEQFF.

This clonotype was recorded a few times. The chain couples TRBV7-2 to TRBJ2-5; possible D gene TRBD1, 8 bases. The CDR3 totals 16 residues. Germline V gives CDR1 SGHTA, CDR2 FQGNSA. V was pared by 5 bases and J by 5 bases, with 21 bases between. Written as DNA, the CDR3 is TGTGCCAGCAGCACTGTAACAGGGGGGGTTCGGGAGACCCAGTACTTC. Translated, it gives CASSTVTGGVRETQYF.

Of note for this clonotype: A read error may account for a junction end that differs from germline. CDR3 sequence reads: CASSPGVAGGLDEQFF. The CDR3, as DNA: TGTGCTAGCAGCCCCGGGGTAGCGGGAGGGTTGGATGAGCAGTTCTTC. The rearrangement uses TRBV7-7 and TRBJ2-1; TRBD2 aligns across 11 bases. The germline gives CDR1 SSHAT, CDR2 FNYEAQ (reference sequence). This CDR3 is built from 16 residues.

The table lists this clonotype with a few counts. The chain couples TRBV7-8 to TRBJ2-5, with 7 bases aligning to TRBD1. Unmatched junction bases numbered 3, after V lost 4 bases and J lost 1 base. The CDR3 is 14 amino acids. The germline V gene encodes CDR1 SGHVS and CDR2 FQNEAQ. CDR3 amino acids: CASSSPGGQETQYF. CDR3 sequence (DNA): TGTGCCAGCAGCTCCCCAGGGGGCCAAGAGACCCAGTACTTC.

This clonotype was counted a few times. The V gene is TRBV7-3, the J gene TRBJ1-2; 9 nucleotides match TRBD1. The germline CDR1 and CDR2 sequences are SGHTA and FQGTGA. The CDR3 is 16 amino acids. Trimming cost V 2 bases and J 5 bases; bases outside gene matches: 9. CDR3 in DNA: TGTGCCAGCAGCTTACTGCCGGGACAGGGAACGTATGGCTACACCTTC. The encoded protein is CASSLLPGQGTYGYTF.

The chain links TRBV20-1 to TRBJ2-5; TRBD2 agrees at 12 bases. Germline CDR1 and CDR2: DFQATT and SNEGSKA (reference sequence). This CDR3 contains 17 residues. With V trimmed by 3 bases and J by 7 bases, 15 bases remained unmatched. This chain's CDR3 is CSARIPSLAGGTGTQYF. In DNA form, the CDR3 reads TGCAGTGCTAGGATCCCCTCACTAGCGGGAGGAACCGGGACCCAGTACTTC.

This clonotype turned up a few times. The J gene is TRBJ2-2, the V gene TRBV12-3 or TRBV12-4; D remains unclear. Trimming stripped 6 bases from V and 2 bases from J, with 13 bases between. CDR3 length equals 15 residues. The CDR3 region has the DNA TGTGCCAGCAGACCGAGTGGGCTTAACACCGGGGAGCTGTTTTTT. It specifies CASRPSGLNTGELFF.

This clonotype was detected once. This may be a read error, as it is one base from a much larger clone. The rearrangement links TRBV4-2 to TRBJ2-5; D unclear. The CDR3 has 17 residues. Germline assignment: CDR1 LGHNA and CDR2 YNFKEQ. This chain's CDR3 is CVSSQNAVAAAQETQYF. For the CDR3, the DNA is TGTGTCAGCAGCCAGAACGCGGTTGCCGCCGCACAAGAGACCCAGTACTTC.

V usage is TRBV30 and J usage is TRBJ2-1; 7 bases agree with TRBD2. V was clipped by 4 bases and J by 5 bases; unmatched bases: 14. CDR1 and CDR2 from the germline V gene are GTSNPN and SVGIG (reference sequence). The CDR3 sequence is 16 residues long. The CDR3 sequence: CAWTYPFSGPNNEQFF. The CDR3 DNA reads TGTGCCTGGACGTATCCTTTTAGCGGGCCGAACAATGAGCAGTTCTTC.

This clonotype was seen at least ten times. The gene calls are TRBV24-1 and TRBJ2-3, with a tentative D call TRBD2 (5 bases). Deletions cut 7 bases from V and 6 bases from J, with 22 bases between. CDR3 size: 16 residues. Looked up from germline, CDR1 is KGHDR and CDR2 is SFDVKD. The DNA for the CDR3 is TGTGCCACCAGGACGATACGCGGTACCGAGCGGGATACGCAGTATTTT. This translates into CATRTIRGTERDTQYF.

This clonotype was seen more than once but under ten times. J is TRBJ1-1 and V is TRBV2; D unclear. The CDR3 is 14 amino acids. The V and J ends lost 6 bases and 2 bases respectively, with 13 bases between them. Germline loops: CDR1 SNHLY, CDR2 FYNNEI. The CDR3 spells CASRRAEINTEAFF. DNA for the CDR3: TGTGCCAGCAGGAGGGCTGAAATTAACACTGAAGCTTTCTTT.

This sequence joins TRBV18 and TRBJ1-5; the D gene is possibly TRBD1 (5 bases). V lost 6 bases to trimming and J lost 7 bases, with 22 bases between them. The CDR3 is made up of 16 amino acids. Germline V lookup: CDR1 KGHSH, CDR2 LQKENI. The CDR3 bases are TGTGCCAGCTCCCCGACCTGGGGGATGCAGGAACAGCCCCAGCATTTT. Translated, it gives CASSPTWGMQEQPQHF.

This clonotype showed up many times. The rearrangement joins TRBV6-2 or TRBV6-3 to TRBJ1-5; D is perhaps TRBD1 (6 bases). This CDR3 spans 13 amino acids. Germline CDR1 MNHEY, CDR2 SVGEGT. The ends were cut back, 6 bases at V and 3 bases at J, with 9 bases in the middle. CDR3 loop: CASRRQVNQPQHF. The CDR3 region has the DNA TGTGCCAGCAGAAGACAGGTCAATCAGCCCCAGCATTTT.

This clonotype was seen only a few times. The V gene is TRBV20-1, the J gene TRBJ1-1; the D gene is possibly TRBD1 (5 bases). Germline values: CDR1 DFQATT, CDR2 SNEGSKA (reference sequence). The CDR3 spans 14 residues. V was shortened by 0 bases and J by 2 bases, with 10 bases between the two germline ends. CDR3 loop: CSARDGRGNTEAFF. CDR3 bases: TGCAGTGCTAGAGATGGGAGGGGTAACACTGAAGCTTTCTTT.

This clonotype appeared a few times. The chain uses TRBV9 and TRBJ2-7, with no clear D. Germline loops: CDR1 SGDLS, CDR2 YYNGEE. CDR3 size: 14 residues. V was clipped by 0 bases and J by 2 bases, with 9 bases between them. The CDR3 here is CASSVGGPPYEQYF. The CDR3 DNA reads TGTGCCAGCAGCGTAGGTGGGCCACCCTACGAGCAGTACTTC.

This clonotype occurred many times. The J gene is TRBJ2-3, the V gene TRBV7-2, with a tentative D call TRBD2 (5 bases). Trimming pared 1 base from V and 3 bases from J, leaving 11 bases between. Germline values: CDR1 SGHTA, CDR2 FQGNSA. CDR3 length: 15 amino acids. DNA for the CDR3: TGTGCCAGCAGCTTAGGGGGAGTACGTACAGATACGCAGTATTTT. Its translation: CASSLGGVRTDTQYF.

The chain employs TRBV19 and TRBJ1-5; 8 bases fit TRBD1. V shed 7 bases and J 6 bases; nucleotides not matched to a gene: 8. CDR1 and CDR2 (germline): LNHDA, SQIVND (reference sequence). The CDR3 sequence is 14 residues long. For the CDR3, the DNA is TGTGCCAGTACCCCGACAGGGGCGGGTCAGCCCCAGCATTTT. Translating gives CASTPTGAGQPQHF.

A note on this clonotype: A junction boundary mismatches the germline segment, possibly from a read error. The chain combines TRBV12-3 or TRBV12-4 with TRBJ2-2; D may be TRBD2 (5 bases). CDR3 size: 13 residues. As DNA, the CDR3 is TGTGCCAGCAGTTTAGGGACCACCGGGGAGCAGTTTTTT. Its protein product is CASSLGTTGEQFF.

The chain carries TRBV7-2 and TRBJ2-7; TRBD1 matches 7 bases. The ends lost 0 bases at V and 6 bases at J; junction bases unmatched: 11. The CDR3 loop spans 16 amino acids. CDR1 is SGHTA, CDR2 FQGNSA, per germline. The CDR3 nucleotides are TGTGCCAGCAGCTTAGCGCCCCCGACAGGGTGGGGCGAGCAGTACTTC. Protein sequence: CASSLAPPTGWGEQYF. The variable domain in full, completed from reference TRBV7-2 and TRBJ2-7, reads GAGVSQSPSNKVTEKGKDVELRCDPISGHTALYWYRQSLGQGLEFLIYFQGNSAPDKSGLPSDRFSAERTGGSVSTLTIQRTQQEDSAVYLCASSLAPPTGWGEQYFGPGTRLTVT.

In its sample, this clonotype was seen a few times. The chain's CDR3 is CASSERAGVPFSEQFF. CDR3 in DNA: TGTGCCAGCAGTGAACGGGCGGGAGTTCCCTTTTCGGAGCAGTTCTTC. J is TRBJ2-1 and V is TRBV2; 7 nucleotides line up with TRBD2. The CDR3 consists of 16 residues. V lost 2 bases and J lost 10; bases outside the gene matches: 14. Germline-derived CDR1 and CDR2 are SNHLY and FYNNEI.

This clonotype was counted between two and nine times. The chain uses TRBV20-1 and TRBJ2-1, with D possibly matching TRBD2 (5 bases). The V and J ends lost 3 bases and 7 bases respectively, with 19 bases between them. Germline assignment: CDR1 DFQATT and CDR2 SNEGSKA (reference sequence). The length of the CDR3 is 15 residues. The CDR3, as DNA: TGCAGTGCTAGTGGGTGGGAGCTAGGAAAAAATGAGCAGTTCTTC. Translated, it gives CSASGWELGKNEQFF.